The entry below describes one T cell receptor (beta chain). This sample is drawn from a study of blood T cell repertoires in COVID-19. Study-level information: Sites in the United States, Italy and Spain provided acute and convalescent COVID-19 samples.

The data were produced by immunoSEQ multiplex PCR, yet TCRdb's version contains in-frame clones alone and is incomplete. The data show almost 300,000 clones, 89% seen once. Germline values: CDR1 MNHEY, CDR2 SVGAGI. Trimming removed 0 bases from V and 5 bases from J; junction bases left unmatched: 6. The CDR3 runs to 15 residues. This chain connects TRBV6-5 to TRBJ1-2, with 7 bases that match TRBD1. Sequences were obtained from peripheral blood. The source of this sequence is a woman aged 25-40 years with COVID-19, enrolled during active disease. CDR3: CASSYSPKQGYGYTF. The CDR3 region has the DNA TGTGCCAGCAGTTACTCTCCAAAACAGGGGTATGGCTACACCTTC.